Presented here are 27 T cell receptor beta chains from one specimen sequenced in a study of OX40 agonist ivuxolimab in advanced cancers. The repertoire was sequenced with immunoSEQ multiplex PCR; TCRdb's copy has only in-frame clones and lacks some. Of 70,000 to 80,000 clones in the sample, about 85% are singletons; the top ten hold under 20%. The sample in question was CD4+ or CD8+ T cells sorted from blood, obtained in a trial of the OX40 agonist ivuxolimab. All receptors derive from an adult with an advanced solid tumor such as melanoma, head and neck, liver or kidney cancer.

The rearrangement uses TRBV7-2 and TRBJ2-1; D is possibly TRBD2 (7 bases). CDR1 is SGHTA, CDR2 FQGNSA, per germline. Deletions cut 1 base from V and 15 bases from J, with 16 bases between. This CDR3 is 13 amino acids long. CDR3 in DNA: TGTGCCAGCAGCTTAGGGGGGCGGGGGATGATGTTCTTC. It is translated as CASSLGGRGMMFF.

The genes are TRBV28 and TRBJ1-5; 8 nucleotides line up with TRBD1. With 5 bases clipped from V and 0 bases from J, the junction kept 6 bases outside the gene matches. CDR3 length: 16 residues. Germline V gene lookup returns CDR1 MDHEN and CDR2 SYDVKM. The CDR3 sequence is CASSVDGTGSNQPQHF. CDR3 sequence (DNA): TGTGCCAGCAGTGTAGACGGGACAGGTAGCAATCAGCCCCAGCATTTT.

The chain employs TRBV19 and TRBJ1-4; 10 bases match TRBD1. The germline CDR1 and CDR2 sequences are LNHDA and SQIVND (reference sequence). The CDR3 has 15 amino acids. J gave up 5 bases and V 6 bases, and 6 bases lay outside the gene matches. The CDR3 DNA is TGTGCCAGTAGCGGCCCGGGACAGGGGAATGAAAAACTGTTTTTT. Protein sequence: CASSGPGQGNEKLFF.

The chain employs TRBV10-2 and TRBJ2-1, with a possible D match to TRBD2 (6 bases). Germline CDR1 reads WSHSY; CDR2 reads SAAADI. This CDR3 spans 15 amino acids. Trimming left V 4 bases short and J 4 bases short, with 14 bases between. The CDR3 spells CASSGSGVGYNEQFF. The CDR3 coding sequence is TGCGCCAGCAGTGGATCGGGAGTCGGGTACAATGAGCAGTTCTTC.

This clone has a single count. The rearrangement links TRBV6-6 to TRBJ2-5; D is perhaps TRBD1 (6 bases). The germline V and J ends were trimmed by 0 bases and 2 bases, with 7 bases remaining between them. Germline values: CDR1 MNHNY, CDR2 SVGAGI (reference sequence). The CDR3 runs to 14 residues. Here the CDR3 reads CASSYSGGQETQYF. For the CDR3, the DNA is TGTGCCAGCAGTTACTCAGGGGGTCAAGAGACCCAGTACTTC.

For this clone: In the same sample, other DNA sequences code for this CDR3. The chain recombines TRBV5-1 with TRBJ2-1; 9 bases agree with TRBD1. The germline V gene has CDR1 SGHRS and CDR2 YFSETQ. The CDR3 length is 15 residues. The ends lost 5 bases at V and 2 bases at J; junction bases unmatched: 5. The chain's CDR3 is CASSPGQGTYNEQFF. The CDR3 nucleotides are TGCGCCAGCAGTCCGGGACAGGGCACCTACAATGAGCAGTTCTTC.

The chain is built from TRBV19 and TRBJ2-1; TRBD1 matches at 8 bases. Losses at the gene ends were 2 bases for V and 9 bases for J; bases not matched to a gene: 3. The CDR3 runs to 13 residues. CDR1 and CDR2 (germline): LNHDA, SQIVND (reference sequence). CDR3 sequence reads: CASSIQGATEQFF. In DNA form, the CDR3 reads TGTGCCAGTAGTATACAGGGGGCGACTGAGCAGTTCTTC.

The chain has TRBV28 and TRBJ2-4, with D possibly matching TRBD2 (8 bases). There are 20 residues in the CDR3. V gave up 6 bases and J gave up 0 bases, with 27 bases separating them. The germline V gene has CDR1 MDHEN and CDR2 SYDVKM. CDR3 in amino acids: CASSPPRQGLGYLAKNIQYF. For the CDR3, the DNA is TGTGCCAGCAGCCCCCCTCGACAGGGACTAGGGTACTTAGCCAAAAACATTCAGTACTTC. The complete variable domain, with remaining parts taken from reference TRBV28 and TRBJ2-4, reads DVKVTQSSRYLVKRTGEKVFLECVQDMDHENMFWYRQDPGLGLRLIYFSYDVKMKEKGDIPEGYSVSREKKERFSLILESASTNQTSMYLCASSPPRQGLGYLAKNIQYFGAGTRLSVL.

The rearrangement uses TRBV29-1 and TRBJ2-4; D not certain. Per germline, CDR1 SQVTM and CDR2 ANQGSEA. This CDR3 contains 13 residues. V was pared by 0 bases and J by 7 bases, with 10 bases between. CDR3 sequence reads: CSVEDRSLNIQYF. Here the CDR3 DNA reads TGCAGCGTTGAAGACCGGAGTTTGAACATTCAGTACTTC.

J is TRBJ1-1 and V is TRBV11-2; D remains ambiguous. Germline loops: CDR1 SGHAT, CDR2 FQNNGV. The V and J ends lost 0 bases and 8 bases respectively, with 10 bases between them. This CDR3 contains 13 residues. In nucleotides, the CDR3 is TGTGCCAGCAGCTTAGAACCGGGGTTGGAAGCTTTCTTT. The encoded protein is CASSLEPGLEAFF. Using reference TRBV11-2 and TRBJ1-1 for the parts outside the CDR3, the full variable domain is EAGVAQSPRYKIIEKRQSVAFWCNPISGHATLYWYQQILGQGPKLLIQFQNNGVVDDSQLPKDRFSAERLKGVDSTLKIQPAKLEDSAVYLCASSLEPGLEAFFGQGTRLTVV.

The CDR3 DNA reads as TGTGCCCACGGCGGGCCAGATCAAGACACCATATATTTT. This encodes CAHGGPDQDTIYF. This chain joins TRBV7-9 and TRBJ1-3, with D unresolved. V lost 11 bases, J lost 8 bases, and 19 bases lay in between. The CDR3 has 13 residues. Germline CDR1 is SEHNR and CDR2 is FQNEAQ (reference sequence).

CDR3 nucleotide sequence: TGTGCCAGTAGTAAAGGTAGCTCCTACAATGAGCAGTTCTTC. As protein: CASSKGSSYNEQFF. The chain is built from TRBV19 and TRBJ2-1; no definite D call. CDR3 length: 14 amino acids. From germline, CDR1 is LNHDA and CDR2 SQIVND (reference sequence). The V end lost 4 bases, the J end lost 0 bases, and 7 bases lay between the germline ends.

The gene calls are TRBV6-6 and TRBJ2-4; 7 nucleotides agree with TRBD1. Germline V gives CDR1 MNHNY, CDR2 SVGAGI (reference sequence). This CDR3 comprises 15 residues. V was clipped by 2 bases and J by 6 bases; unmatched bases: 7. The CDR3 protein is CASSYTQGESNIQYF. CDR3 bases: TGTGCCAGCAGTTACACCCAGGGGGAGTCAAACATTCAGTACTTC.

The CDR3 bases are TGTGCCAGCAGCTACCAGGGGGCGGGCTATGGCTACACCTTC. This sequence encodes CASSYQGAGYGYTF. J is TRBJ1-2 and V is TRBV5-4; TRBD1 matches 8 bases. V dropped 3 bases and J dropped 4; count of bases not matched to a gene: 5. Germline V gene sequence: CDR1 SGHNT, CDR2 YYREEE (reference sequence). This CDR3 is built from 14 residues.

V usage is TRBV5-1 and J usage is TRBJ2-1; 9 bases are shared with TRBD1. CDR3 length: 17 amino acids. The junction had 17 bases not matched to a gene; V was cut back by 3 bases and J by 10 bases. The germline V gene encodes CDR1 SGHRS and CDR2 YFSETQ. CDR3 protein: CASSSPSGTGSPREQFF. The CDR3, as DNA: TGCGCCAGCAGCTCACCGTCCGGGACAGGGTCCCCAAGAGAGCAGTTCTTC.

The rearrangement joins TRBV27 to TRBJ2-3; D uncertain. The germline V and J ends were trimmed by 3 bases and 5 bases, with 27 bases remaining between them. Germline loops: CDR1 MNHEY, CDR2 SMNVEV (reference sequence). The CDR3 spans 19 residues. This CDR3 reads CASSFLPRLLRPILDTQYF. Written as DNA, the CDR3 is TGTGCCAGCAGTTTCCTTCCGAGGCTACTTAGGCCGATCCTAGATACGCAGTATTTT.

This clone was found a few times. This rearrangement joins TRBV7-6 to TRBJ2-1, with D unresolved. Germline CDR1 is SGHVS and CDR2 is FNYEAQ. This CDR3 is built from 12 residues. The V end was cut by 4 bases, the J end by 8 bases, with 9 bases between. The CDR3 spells CASSSMRYEQFF. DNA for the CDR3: TGTGCCAGCAGCTCTATGAGGTATGAGCAGTTCTTC.

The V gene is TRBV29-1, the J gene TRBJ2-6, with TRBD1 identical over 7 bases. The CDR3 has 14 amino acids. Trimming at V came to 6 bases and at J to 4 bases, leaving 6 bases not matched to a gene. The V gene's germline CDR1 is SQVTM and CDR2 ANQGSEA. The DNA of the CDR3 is TGCAGCGTCAAGGGGGCGGACGGGGCCAACGTCCTGACTTTC. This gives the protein CSVKGADGANVLTF.

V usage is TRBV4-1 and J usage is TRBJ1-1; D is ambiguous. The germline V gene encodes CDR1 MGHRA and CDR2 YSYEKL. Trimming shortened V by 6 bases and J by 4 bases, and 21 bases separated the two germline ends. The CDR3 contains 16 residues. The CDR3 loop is CASRLHGVLLPTEAFF. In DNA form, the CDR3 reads TGCGCCAGCAGACTGCACGGCGTTCTTCTCCCCACTGAAGCTTTCTTT.

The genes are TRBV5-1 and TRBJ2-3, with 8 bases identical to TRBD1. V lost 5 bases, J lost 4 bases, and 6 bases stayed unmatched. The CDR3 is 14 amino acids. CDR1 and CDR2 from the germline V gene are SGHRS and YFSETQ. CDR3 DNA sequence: TGCGCCAGCAGGAACGGACAGGGAGCAGATACGCAGTATTTT. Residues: CASRNGQGADTQYF.

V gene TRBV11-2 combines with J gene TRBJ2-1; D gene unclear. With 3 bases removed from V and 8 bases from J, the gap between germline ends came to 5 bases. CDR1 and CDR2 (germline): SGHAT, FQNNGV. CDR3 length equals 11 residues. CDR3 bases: TGTGCCAGCAGCTTCGTAGATGAGCAGTTCTTC. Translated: CASSFVDEQFF.

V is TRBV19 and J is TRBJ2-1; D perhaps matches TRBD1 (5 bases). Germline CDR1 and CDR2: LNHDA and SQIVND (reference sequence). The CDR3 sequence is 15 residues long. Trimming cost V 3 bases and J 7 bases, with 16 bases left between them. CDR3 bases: TGTGCCAGTAGTATTTGGGGCCACAGTATGAATGAGCAGTTCTTC. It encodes CASSIWGHSMNEQFF. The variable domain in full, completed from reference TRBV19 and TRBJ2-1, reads DGGITQSPKYLFRKEGQNVTLSCEQNLNHDAMYWYRQDPGQGLRLIYYSQIVNDFQKGDIAEGYSVSREKKESFPLTVTSAQKNPTAFYLCASSIWGHSMNEQFFGPGTRLTVL.

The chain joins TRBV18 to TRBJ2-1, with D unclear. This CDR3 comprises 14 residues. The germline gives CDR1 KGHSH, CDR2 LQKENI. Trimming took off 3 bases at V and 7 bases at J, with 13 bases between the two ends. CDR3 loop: CASSPGILGNEQFF. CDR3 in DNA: TGTGCCAGCTCACCGGGTATCTTAGGGAATGAGCAGTTCTTC.

CDR3 in DNA: TGTGCCAGCAGTGAAGCTGGACGGGGGATTAAGCAGTACTTC. Protein product: CASSEAGRGIKQYF. This chain uses TRBV6-1 with TRBJ2-7, with a weak D call TRBD2 (6 bases). Germline V lookup: CDR1 MNHNS, CDR2 SASEGT. This CDR3 is 14 amino acids long. The ends were cut back, 0 bases at V and 8 bases at J, with 14 bases in the middle.

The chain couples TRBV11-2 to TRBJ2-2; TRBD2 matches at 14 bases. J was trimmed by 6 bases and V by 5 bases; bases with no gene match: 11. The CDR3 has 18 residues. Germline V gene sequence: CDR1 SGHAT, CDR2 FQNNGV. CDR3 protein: CASSPPTSGRVRAGELFF. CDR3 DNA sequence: TGTGCCAGCAGCCCGCCGACTAGCGGGAGGGTTCGGGCCGGGGAGCTGTTTTTT.

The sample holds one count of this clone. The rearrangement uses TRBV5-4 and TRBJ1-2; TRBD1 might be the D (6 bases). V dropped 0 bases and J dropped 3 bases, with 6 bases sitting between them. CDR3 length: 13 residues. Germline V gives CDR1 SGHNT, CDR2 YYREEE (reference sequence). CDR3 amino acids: CASSLDRDYGYTF. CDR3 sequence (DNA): TGTGCCAGCAGCTTGGACAGGGACTATGGCTACACCTTC.

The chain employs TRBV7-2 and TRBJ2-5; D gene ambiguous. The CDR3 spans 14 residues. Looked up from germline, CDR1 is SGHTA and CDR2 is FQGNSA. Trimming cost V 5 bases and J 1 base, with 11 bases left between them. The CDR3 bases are TGTGCCAGCAGCCCAGAGGTTAGCCAAGAGACCCAGTACTTC. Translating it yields CASSPEVSQETQYF.